The 9 T cell receptor beta chains in this list originate from one sample, sequenced in a study of Graves' ophthalmopathy and Graves' hyperthyroidism. Scientists amplified the TCR beta CDR3 regions from RNA transcripts. HTBI-primed RT-PCR formed the first round, and a multiplex PCR formed the second. TCRdb processed the multiplex PCR reads anew with MiXCR; each CDR3 protein has one entry. The sample consists of some 160,000 distinct CDR3 sequences, around 40% of them appearing once. Sample: peripheral blood. These receptors all come from a man between 25 and 39 years old with Graves' ophthalmopathy.

This chain connects TRBV27 to TRBJ1-5; 7 bases are a match to TRBD1. V shed 3 bases and J 5 bases; nucleotides not matched to a gene: 4. The CDR3 runs 14 residues. From germline, CDR1 is MNHEY and CDR2 SMNVEV (reference sequence). In DNA form, the CDR3 reads TGTGCCAGCAGTTTCAACAGGGGTGATCAGCCCCAGCATTTT. Amino acid sequence: CASSFNRGDQPQHF.

The chain links TRBV6-5 to TRBJ2-7, with D maybe TRBD2 (5 bases). Germline CDR1 MNHEY, CDR2 SVGAGI. Trimming stripped 2 bases from V and 2 bases from J, with 10 bases between. The CDR3 has 14 amino acids. The CDR3 bases are TGTGCCAGCAGTTACGTTGCGGGCACCTACGAGCAGTACTTC. Protein: CASSYVAGTYEQYF.

This clonotype was seen repeatedly, ten times or more. The rearrangement uses TRBV11-3 and TRBJ1-3; TRBD1 agrees at 7 bases. Germline lookup yields CDR1 SGHNT and CDR2 YENEEA. The CDR3 spans 18 residues. V gave up 3 bases and J gave up 0 bases; unmatched junction bases: 11. The CDR3 DNA follows: TGTGCCAGCAGCTTGGGCCAACCGGGACAGCACTCTGGAAACACCATATATTTT. Translation gives CASSLGQPGQHSGNTIYF.

The chain has TRBV27 and TRBJ1-5; D gene unclear. This CDR3 has 15 residues. The ends were cut back, 2 bases at V and 4 bases at J, with 12 bases in the middle. Germline-derived CDR1 and CDR2 are MNHEY and SMNVEV (reference sequence). This CDR3 reads CASSLTRAWNQPQHF. The CDR3, as DNA: TGTGCCAGCAGTTTAACGAGGGCGTGGAATCAGCCCCAGCATTTT.

The chain combines TRBV28 with TRBJ1-1; D not resolved. This CDR3 spans 13 amino acids. Germline V gene sequence: CDR1 MDHEN, CDR2 SYDVKM. V was shortened by 6 bases and J by 5 bases, with 13 bases between the two germline ends. CDR3 DNA: TGTGCCAGCAGCCCGGGTCGTGCGACTGAAGCTTTCTTT. This encodes CASSPGRATEAFF.

The sample holds many counts of this clonotype. This chain uses TRBV7-9 with TRBJ1-2; unclear D gene. V was trimmed by 1 base and J by 1 base, leaving 10 bases between them. Germline CDR1 and CDR2: SEHNR and FQNEAQ (reference sequence). CDR3 size: 15 residues. The CDR3 sequence: CASSLGQNFNYGYTF. In nucleotides, the CDR3 is TGTGCCAGCAGCTTAGGGCAGAATTTTAACTATGGCTACACCTTC.

This clonotype was counted at least ten times. The missing conserved phenylalanine or tryptophan at the end of this CDR3 makes a read error likely. The chain is built from TRBV11-2 and TRBJ2-5; D unclear. Per the germline V gene, CDR1 is SGHAT and CDR2 is FQNNGV. V shed 2 bases and J shed 4 bases, with 5 bases lying between them. This CDR3 has 12 amino acids. The CDR3 here is CASSLFGETQYL. The CDR3 bases are TGTGCCAGCAGCTTATTCGGAGAGACCCAGTACCTC.

This clonotype was picked up many times. The chain has TRBV12-3 or TRBV12-4 and TRBJ2-7; D is unresolved. V was cut by 5 bases and J by 1 base, with 15 bases left in between. CDR3 length: 15 amino acids. This chain's CDR3 is CASSQRPQISYEQYF. The CDR3 coding sequence is TGTGCCAGCAGTCAACGCCCACAGATTTCCTACGAGCAGTACTTC.

The chain links TRBV6-1 to TRBJ2-5, with D unclear. Germline CDR1 and CDR2: MNHNS and SASEGT. With 2 bases removed from V and 4 bases from J, the gap between germline ends came to 11 bases. The CDR3 extends over 14 amino acids. CDR3: CASSERVDPETQYF. DNA for the CDR3: TGTGCCAGCAGTGAAAGGGTAGACCCAGAGACCCAGTACTTC.